The present entry profiles one T cell receptor beta chain with its context. The V end lost 5 bases, the J end lost 4 bases, and 15 bases lay between the germline ends. Germline V gene sequence: CDR1 MNHEY, CDR2 SMNVEV (reference sequence). The CDR3 covers 15 residues. This record comes from a study of blood T cell repertoires in COVID-19. About the study: COVID-19 samples from acute and convalescent phases originated in the United States, Italy and Spain. T cells, B-cell-depleted T cells, or PBMCs supplied cDNA or gDNA.

In the authors' methods: Researchers report that nucleated cell counts were estimated from reference gene primer amplification. Using immunoSEQ multiplex PCR, the repertoire was profiled, and TCRdb retains in-frame clones only, with some absent. Clone size and the V and J calls come from that table; the DNA yielded D and trimming. The sample has about 130,000 clones; around 80% are singletons. This clonotype was obtained from a man aged 30 to 39 with COVID-19, enrolled during active disease. The sequencing sample was made of peripheral blood. This chain connects TRBV27 to TRBJ1-5; tentative D call: TRBD1 (5 bases). Here the CDR3 reads CASSPREGLNQPQHF. Here the CDR3 DNA reads TGTGCCAGCAGTCCAAGGGAGGGGTTGAATCAGCCCCAGCATTTT.